A single sample gave rise to the 21 T cell receptor beta chains below, sequenced in a study of T cell repertoires in cytomegalovirus infection. TCRdb re-called the reads through MiXCR, storing one row per CDR3 protein. In the table there are 80,000 or so distinct CDR3 sequences, 24% of which are singletons. No antigen has been identified for these receptors. The specimen was CD8+ T cells from cultured PBMCs, collected from culture after CMV antigen stimulation. These receptors all come from a human donor in good health (CMV status not recorded). Some clones in this sample may be carry-over from other donors' samples.

This clonotype was found many times. The chain is built from TRBV27 and TRBJ1-2; D might be TRBD1 (5 bases). CDR3 length equals 14 residues. Trimming took off 0 bases at V and 3 bases at J, with 8 bases between the two ends. CDR1 and CDR2 from the germline V gene are MNHEY and SMNVEV (reference sequence). CDR3 nucleotides: TGTGCCAGCAGTTTATCGCAGGGCCACTATGGCTACACCTTC. This codes for CASSLSQGHYGYTF.

V and J are TRBV6-6 and TRBJ2-1; D may be TRBD2 (6 bases). V was clipped by 11 bases and J by 16 bases, with 18 bases between them. The V gene's germline CDR1 is MNHNY and CDR2 SVGAGI (reference sequence). This CDR3 has 10 amino acids. CDR3: CAGGTGDHFF. CDR3 DNA sequence: TGTGCCGGAGGGACCGGCGATCATTTCTTC.

This clonotype was picked up many times. This chain joins TRBV6-5 and TRBJ1-1; TRBD1 agrees at 8 bases. Germline V gene lookup returns CDR1 MNHEY and CDR2 SVGAGI. Losses at the gene ends were 5 bases for V and 0 bases for J; bases not matched to a gene: 2. CDR3 length: 14 amino acids. The CDR3 sequence: CASSLRGLNTEAFF. The CDR3 DNA sequence: TGTGCCAGCAGTCTCAGGGGGCTGAACACTGAAGCTTTCTTT.

This sequence joins TRBV6-2 or TRBV6-3 and TRBJ2-3; possibly TRBD1 for D (6 bases). The ends were cut back, 3 bases at V and 4 bases at J, with 14 bases in the middle. The CDR3 runs to 15 residues. Germline lookup yields CDR1 MNHEY and CDR2 SVGEGT. The chain's CDR3 is CASSYWGPSPDTQYF. In nucleotides, the CDR3 is TGTGCCAGCAGTTATTGGGGGCCGAGCCCAGATACGCAGTATTTT.

This clonotype was observed a handful of times. The CDR3 is CATSDKRVTEAFF. In DNA, the CDR3 is TGTGCCACCAGTGATAAAAGGGTCACTGAAGCTTTCTTT. The chain has TRBV24-1 and TRBJ1-1, with D uncertain. CDR1 and CDR2 from the germline V gene are KGHDR and SFDVKD. Trimming took off 3 bases at V and 4 bases at J, with 8 bases between the two ends. CDR3 size: 13 residues.

The chain employs TRBV12-3 or TRBV12-4 and TRBJ2-7, with unresolved D. V was shortened by 3 bases and J by 7 bases, with 10 bases between the two germline ends. The CDR3 spans 12 residues. CDR3 residues: CASSLNPWEQYF. The CDR3 DNA reads TGTGCCAGCAGTTTGAACCCTTGGGAGCAGTACTTC.

The chain carries TRBV12-3 or TRBV12-4 and TRBJ1-4; D is unresolved. V was shortened by 2 bases and J by 7 bases, with 5 bases between the two germline ends. The CDR3 consists of 12 residues. The chain's CDR3 is CASSLWSEKLFF. CDR3 coding DNA: TGTGCCAGCAGTTTATGGAGTGAAAAACTGTTTTTT.

The table lists this clonotype with many counts. This chain connects TRBV19 to TRBJ2-1; 8 positions agree with TRBD2. Germline V CDR1 and CDR2: LNHDA, SQIVND (reference sequence). This CDR3 has 17 residues. V shed 8 bases and J 8 bases; nucleotides not matched to a gene: 20. The DNA for the CDR3 is TGTGCCAGTTCAGCATTTGTAGCGGGATTACCCAAGGATGAGCAGTTCTTC. It is translated as CASSAFVAGLPKDEQFF.

This clonotype was seen a few times. The V call is TRBV5-1, the J call TRBJ2-7, with 8 bases aligning to TRBD1. Losses at the gene ends were 2 bases for V and 3 bases for J; bases not matched to a gene: 4. CDR1 is SGHRS, CDR2 YFSETQ, per germline. CDR3 length equals 14 residues. As DNA, the CDR3 is TGCGCCAGCAGCTTTCGGACAGGGAACTACGAGCAGTACTTC. Its protein product is CASSFRTGNYEQYF.

V and J are TRBV9 and TRBJ2-1; maybe TRBD2 (6 bases). V dropped 2 bases and J dropped 4 bases, with 7 bases sitting between them. The CDR3 is 13 amino acids. Germline lookup yields CDR1 SGDLS and CDR2 YYNGEE. The CDR3 DNA reads TGTGCCAGCAGCGTTGCGGGATACAATGAGCAGTTCTTC. Its protein product is CASSVAGYNEQFF.

There are many counts of this clonotype. The chain is built from TRBV7-8 and TRBJ2-2; D gene uncertain. Germline CDR1 SGHVS, CDR2 FQNEAQ. The CDR3 spans 15 residues. V was trimmed by 0 bases and J by 2 bases, leaving 7 bases between them. Here the CDR3 reads CASSLAPANTGELFF. CDR3 in DNA: TGTGCCAGCAGCTTAGCGCCGGCCAACACCGGGGAGCTGTTTTTT.

This clonotype was recorded many times. The chain employs TRBV11-2 and TRBJ2-1; 12 bases fit TRBD2. V was clipped by 5 bases and J by 6 bases; unmatched bases: 8. There are 16 residues in the CDR3. Germline values: CDR1 SGHAT, CDR2 FQNNGV. This chain's CDR3 is CASSPSGRALVNEQFF. The CDR3 DNA reads TGTGCCAGCAGCCCTAGCGGGAGGGCCCTCGTCAATGAGCAGTTCTTC.

This clonotype was counted only a few times. The rearrangement joins TRBV6-6 to TRBJ2-6; D tentatively fits TRBD1 or TRBD2 (5 bases each). The V gene's germline CDR1 is MNHNY and CDR2 SVGAGI (reference sequence). The V end lost 0 bases, the J end lost 7 bases, and 16 bases lay between the germline ends. This CDR3 is built from 17 residues. CDR3 sequence: CASSYSTGPRRANVLTF. CDR3 DNA sequence: TGTGCCAGCAGTTACTCGACGGGACCCCGACGTGCCAACGTCCTGACTTTC.

Details on this clonotype: Being one base from a much bigger clone, this may be a read error. The chain uses TRBV7-2 and TRBJ1-6; 7 bases match TRBD1. The CDR3 sequence is 16 residues long. Germline V gives CDR1 SGHTA, CDR2 FQGNSA. CDR3 amino acids: CASSRQGGDYNLPLHF. The CDR3 DNA sequence: TGTGCCAGCAGCCGCCAGGGGGGAGACTATAATTTACCCCTCCACTTT.

This clonotype was detected many times. The chain is built from TRBV6-1 and TRBJ2-5; 8 positions match TRBD1. V shed 3 bases and J 5 bases; nucleotides not matched to a gene: 5. Per germline, CDR1 MNHNS and CDR2 SASEGT. The length of the CDR3 is 14 residues. The CDR3 region is CASSEGRGHETQYF. CDR3 DNA: TGTGCCAGCAGTGAGGGCAGGGGGCATGAGACCCAGTACTTC.

Concerning this clonotype: One end of the junction varies from germline; a read error may be responsible. J is TRBJ1-2 and V is TRBV7-2, with D perhaps matching TRBD1 (5 bases). The CDR3 spans 13 residues. The germline V gene encodes CDR1 SGHTA and CDR2 FQGNSA. In DNA, the CDR3 is TGTGTCAGCACCTTAGAGGGGACCTATGGCTACACCTTC. Translating it yields CVSTLEGTYGYTF.

The chain has TRBV11-2 and TRBJ1-1; no clear D gene. V lost 5 bases and J lost 1, with 11 bases in between. This CDR3 spans 14 amino acids. Germline loops: CDR1 SGHAT, CDR2 FQNNGV. The DNA of the CDR3 is TGTGCCAGCAGCCAATACCGCGAGAACACTGAAGCTTTCTTT. It translates to CASSQYRENTEAFF.

Only a few counts were recorded for this clonotype. The chain recombines TRBV27 with TRBJ1-1, with D possibly matching TRBD1 (6 bases). Deletions cut 3 bases from V and 6 bases from J, with 17 bases between. The CDR3 is made up of 15 amino acids. Germline V gene data show CDR1 as MNHEY and CDR2 as SMNVEV (reference sequence). The CDR3: CASSFRSGRGPEAFF. The CDR3 DNA reads as TGTGCCAGCAGTTTTCGATCCGGCAGGGGCCCTGAAGCTTTCTTT.

CDR3 nucleotides: TGTGCCAGCAGCGCTTACAGGGCGGACGGCTACACCTTC. Residues: CASSAYRADGYTF. The chain combines TRBV9 with TRBJ1-2, with D possibly being TRBD1 (6 bases). Germline loops: CDR1 SGDLS, CDR2 YYNGEE. The CDR3 has 13 amino acids. Trimming pared 3 bases from V and 8 bases from J, leaving 14 bases between.

In this sample, this clonotype turned up a few times. V is TRBV9 and J is TRBJ2-3, with D uncertain. The CDR3 has 14 residues. Germline CDR1 and CDR2: SGDLS and YYNGEE. The V end lost 3 bases, the J end lost 0 bases, and 8 bases lay between the germline ends. The CDR3 reads CASSATFSTDTQYF. The CDR3 nucleotides read TGTGCCAGCAGCGCAACCTTTAGCACAGATACGCAGTATTTT.

This clonotype has only a few counts. DNA for the CDR3: TGTGCCAGCAACAGGGGCCTTAGCTCCTACGAGCAGTACTTC. This encodes CASNRGLSSYEQYF. The V gene is TRBV11-2, the J gene TRBJ2-7; 7 bases map to TRBD1. Germline CDR1 and CDR2: SGHAT and FQNNGV. V shed 7 bases, J shed 0 bases, and the junction held 6 bases outside the gene matches. The CDR3 has 14 amino acids.